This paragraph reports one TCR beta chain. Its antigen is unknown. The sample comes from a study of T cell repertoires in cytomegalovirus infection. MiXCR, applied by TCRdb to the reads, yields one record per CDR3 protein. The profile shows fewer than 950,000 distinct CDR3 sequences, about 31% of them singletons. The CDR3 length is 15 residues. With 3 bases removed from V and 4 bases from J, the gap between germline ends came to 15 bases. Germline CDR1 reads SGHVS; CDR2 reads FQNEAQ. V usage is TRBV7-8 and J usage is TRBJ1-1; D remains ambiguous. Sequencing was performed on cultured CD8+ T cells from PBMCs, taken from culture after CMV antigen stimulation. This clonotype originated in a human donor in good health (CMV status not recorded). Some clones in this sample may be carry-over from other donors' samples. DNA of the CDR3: TGTGCCAGCAGCTTCGGGCGAAACGGAGGCACTGAAGCTTTCTTT. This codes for CASSFGRNGGTEAFF.